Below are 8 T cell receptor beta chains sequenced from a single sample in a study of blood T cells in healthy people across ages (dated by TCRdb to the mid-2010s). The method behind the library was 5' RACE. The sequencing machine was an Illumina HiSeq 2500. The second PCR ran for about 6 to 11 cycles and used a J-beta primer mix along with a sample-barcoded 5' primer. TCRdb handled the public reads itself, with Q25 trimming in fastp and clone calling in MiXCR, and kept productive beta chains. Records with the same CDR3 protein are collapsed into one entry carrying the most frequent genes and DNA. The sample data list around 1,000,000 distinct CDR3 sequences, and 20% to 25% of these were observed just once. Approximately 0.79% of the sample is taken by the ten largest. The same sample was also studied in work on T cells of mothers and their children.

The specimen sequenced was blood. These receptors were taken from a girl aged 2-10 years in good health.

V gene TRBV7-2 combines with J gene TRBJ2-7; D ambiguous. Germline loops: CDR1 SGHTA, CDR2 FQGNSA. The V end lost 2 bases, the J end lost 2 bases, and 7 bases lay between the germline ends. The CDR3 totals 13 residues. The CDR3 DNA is TGTGCCAGCAGCTTAACTTCTACCTACGAGCAGTACTTC. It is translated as CASSLTSTYEQYF.

The CDR3 protein is CASSVGFWENIQYF. The CDR3 nucleotides are TGTGCCAGCAGCGTAGGATTCTGGGAGAACATTCAGTACTTC. The chain has TRBV9 and TRBJ2-4; a possible D gene is TRBD2 (5 bases). Germline assignment: CDR1 SGDLS and CDR2 YYNGEE. Between the trimmed V and J ends, which lost 0 bases and 7 bases, there was a span of 11 bases. The CDR3 spans 14 residues.

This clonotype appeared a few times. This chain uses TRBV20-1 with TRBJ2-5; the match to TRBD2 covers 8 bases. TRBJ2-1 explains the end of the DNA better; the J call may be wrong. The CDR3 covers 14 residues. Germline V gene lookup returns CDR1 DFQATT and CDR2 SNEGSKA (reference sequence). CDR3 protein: CSALFVAGYDEQFF. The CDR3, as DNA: TGCAGTGCTCTTTTCGTAGCGGGGTACGATGAGCAGTTCTTC.

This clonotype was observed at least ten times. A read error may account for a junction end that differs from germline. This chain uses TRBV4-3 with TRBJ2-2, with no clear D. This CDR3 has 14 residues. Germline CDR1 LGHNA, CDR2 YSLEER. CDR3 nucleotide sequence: TGTGCCAGCAGCCAAGTAGCCAACACCGGGGAGCTGTTTTTT. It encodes CASSQVANTGELFF.

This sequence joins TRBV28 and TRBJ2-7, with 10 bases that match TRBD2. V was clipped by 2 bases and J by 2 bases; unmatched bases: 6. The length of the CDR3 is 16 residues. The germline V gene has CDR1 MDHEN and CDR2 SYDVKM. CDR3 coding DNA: TGTGCCAGCAGTTTAGTTACCGGGACTAGCGCCTACGAGCAGTACTTC. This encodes CASSLVTGTSAYEQYF.

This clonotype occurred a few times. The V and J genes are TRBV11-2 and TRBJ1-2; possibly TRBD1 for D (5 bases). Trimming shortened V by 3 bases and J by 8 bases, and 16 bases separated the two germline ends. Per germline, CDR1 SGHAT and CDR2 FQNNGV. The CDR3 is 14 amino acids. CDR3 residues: CASSFNFAGGGYTF. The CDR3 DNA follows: TGTGCCAGCAGCTTTAATTTTGCGGGGGGAGGCTACACCTTC.

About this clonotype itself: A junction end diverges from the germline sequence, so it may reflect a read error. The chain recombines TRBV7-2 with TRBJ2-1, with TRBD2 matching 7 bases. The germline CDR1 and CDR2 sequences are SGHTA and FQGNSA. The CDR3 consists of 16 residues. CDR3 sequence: CASSVAGTTFYNEQFF. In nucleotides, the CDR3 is TGTGCCAGCAGCGTAGCCGGGACTACTTTCTACAATGAGCAGTTCTTC.

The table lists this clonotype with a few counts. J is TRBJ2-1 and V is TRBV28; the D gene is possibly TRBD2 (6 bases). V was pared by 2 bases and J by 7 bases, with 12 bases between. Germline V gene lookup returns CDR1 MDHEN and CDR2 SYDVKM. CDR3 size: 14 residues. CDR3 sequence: CASSLGGSVNEQFF. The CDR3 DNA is TGTGCCAGCAGTTTAGGGGGGAGTGTGAATGAGCAGTTCTTC. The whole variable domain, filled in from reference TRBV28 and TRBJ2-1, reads DVKVTQSSRYLVKRTGEKVFLECVQDMDHENMFWYRQDPGLGLRLIYFSYDVKMKEKGDIPEGYSVSREKKERFSLILESASTNQTSMYLCASSLGGSVNEQFFGPGTRLTVL.